A single sample gave rise to the 21 T cell receptor beta chains below, sequenced in a study of T cells in Graves' hyperthyroidism and ophthalmopathy. Amplified regions were TCR beta CDR3 sequences from RNA transcripts. TCR CDR3 regions were first amplified by RT-PCR with HTBI primers. TCRdb re-called the multiplex PCR reads through MiXCR, storing one row per CDR3 protein. The table records 600,000 to 750,000 distinct CDR3 sequences, about 18% of them present only once. The material sequenced was blood. These receptors all come from a man in his fifties with Graves' hyperthyroidism.

Concerning this clonotype itself: A junction boundary mismatches the germline segment, possibly from a read error. The V call is TRBV3-1, the J call TRBJ2-7, with D unresolved. This CDR3 comprises 15 residues. CDR1 and CDR2 from the germline V gene are LGHDT and YNNKEL (reference sequence). The CDR3: CASSQGYRSSYEHYF. The CDR3 coding sequence is TGTGCCAGCAGTCAAGGGTACAGAAGCTCCTACGAGCACTACTTC.

This clonotype was observed at least ten times. The chain is built from TRBV12-3 or TRBV12-4 and TRBJ2-7; TRBD1 or TRBD2 may be the D gene (5 bases each). CDR3 length: 15 residues. The V end lost 6 bases, the J end lost 2 bases, and 17 bases lay between the germline ends. The CDR3 region has the DNA TGTGCCAGCAGACTTACAGGAGGAAGAGCCTACGAGCAGTACTTC. Translated, it gives CASRLTGGRAYEQYF.

The chain combines TRBV20-1 with TRBJ2-5; D uncertain. The CDR3 runs to 17 residues. V shed 3 bases and J shed 5 bases, with 25 bases lying between them. CDR1 is DFQATT, CDR2 SNEGSKA, per germline (reference sequence). This CDR3 is CSARAGSLGWARETQYF. The CDR3, as DNA: TGCAGTGCTAGGGCCGGATCCCTAGGTTGGGCCAGGGAGACCCAGTACTTC.

This clonotype was found many times. The CDR3 protein is CASSQGTSETQYF. CDR3 bases: TGTGCCAGCAGCCAGGGGACTTCAGAGACCCAGTACTTC. This chain links TRBV6-2 or TRBV6-3 with TRBJ2-5; the D gene could be TRBD1 or TRBD2 (6 bases each). Germline loops: CDR1 MNHEY, CDR2 SVGEGT. V was clipped by 6 bases and J by 4 bases, with 12 bases between them. The length of the CDR3 is 13 residues.

This clonotype was observed many times. The chain uses TRBV24-1 and TRBJ2-1; 12 positions match TRBD2. After removal of 2 bases from V and 9 bases from J, the junction contained 10 bases not matched to a gene. CDR1 and CDR2 from the germline V gene are KGHDR and SFDVKD. This CDR3 region has 17 residues. In DNA form, the CDR3 reads TGTGCCACCAGTGATTGGACTAGCGGGATCTTAGGGCCTGAGCAGTTCTTC. It translates to CATSDWTSGILGPEQFF.

The CDR3 DNA reads TGTGCCAGCAGTTTATTCATAGCGGGAGGTGCAAGGTCCTACGAGCAGTACTTC. Amino acid sequence: CASSLFIAGGARSYEQYF. The V and J genes are TRBV28 and TRBJ2-7; 10 bases map to TRBD2. The junction had 10 bases not matched to a gene; V was cut back by 1 base and J by 1 base. Germline V gene data show CDR1 as MDHEN and CDR2 as SYDVKM. This CDR3 is built from 18 residues. The full variable domain, in which reference TRBV28 and TRBJ2-7 provide the parts outside the CDR3, is DVKVTQSSRYLVKRTGEKVFLECVQDMDHENMFWYRQDPGLGLRLIYFSYDVKMKEKGDIPEGYSVSREKKERFSLILESASTNQTSMYLCASSLFIAGGARSYEQYFGPGTRLTVT.

Ten or more counts support this clonotype. The chain combines TRBV6-1 with TRBJ2-1, with 7 bases aligning to TRBD2. Germline CDR1 reads MNHNS; CDR2 reads SASEGT. This CDR3 is built from 14 residues. Trimming cost V 9 bases and J 2 bases; bases outside gene matches: 7. The CDR3 is CASSAGTTYNEQFF. CDR3 nucleotide sequence: TGTGCCAGTTCAGCGGGAACAACCTACAATGAGCAGTTCTTC.

The rearrangement uses TRBV10-3 and TRBJ2-1, with 9 bases aligning to TRBD2. J lost 10 bases, V lost 11 bases, and 15 bases had no gene match. The CDR3 sequence is 14 residues long. Germline V CDR1 and CDR2: ENHRY, SYGVKD. The CDR3 loop reads CASRGREGRDEQFF. CDR3 bases: TGTGCCTCCCGGGGGCGGGAGGGCCGTGACGAGCAGTTCTTC.

There are many counts of this clonotype. The genes are TRBV28 and TRBJ2-2; D uncertain. V was clipped by 1 base and J by 0 bases, with 6 bases between them. Germline loops: CDR1 MDHEN, CDR2 SYDVKM. The CDR3 is 15 amino acids. CDR3: CASSLFTANTGELFF. The CDR3 nucleotides read TGTGCCAGCAGTTTATTTACAGCGAACACCGGGGAGCTGTTTTTT.

This clonotype has a handful of counts. This sequence joins TRBV28 and TRBJ1-1; D is unclear. The ends were cut back, 5 bases at V and 13 bases at J, with 17 bases in the middle. Germline assignment: CDR1 MDHEN and CDR2 SYDVKM. This CDR3 region has 12 residues. The CDR3 sequence: CASSPDRVGIFF. The CDR3 coding sequence is TGTGCCAGCAGTCCCGACCGGGTCGGGATTTTCTTT.

The chain combines TRBV7-9 with TRBJ2-1; D is ambiguous. The germline gives CDR1 SEHNR, CDR2 FQNEAQ (reference sequence). The CDR3 totals 15 residues. V shed 5 bases and J shed 7 bases, with 18 bases lying between them. The CDR3 nucleotides are TGTGCCAGCAGCCCCCGTAACTCCCCGGCGAATGAGCAGTTCTTC. The encoded protein is CASSPRNSPANEQFF.

This clonotype was counted many times. This chain uses TRBV28 with TRBJ2-7; 8 nucleotides match TRBD1. Germline-derived CDR1 and CDR2 are MDHEN and SYDVKM. The CDR3 sequence is 17 residues long. Trimming cost V 5 bases and J 0 bases; bases outside gene matches: 12. The CDR3 sequence is CASSPSLWTGSSYEQYF. Here the CDR3 DNA reads TGTGCCAGCAGTCCGTCCCTCTGGACAGGGAGCTCCTACGAGCAGTACTTC.

This clonotype was found a few times. The chain is built from TRBV3-1 and TRBJ2-5; 9 bases match TRBD2. V dropped 4 bases and J dropped 4; count of bases not matched to a gene: 4. In germline, CDR1 is LGHDT, CDR2 YNNKEL (reference sequence). The CDR3 consists of 14 residues. CDR3 amino acids: CASSRGTSPETQYF. Here the CDR3 DNA reads TGTGCCAGCAGCCGAGGGACTAGCCCAGAGACCCAGTACTTC.

This clonotype has ten or more counts. The chain uses TRBV20-1 and TRBJ2-1, with D possibly TRBD2 on 6 matching bases. The germline CDR1 and CDR2 sequences are DFQATT and SNEGSKA (reference sequence). Trimming took off 1 base at V and 5 bases at J, with 18 bases between the two ends. The CDR3 is made up of 16 amino acids. CDR3 nucleotide sequence: TGCAGTGCTAGAGGGGACCCGACCGGGGGAAACAATGAGCAGTTCTTC. Protein sequence: CSARGDPTGGNNEQFF.

The chain links TRBV10-2 to TRBJ2-3, with 7 bases fitting TRBD2. The CDR3 covers 15 residues. Trimming at V came to 7 bases and at J to 1 base, leaving 8 bases not matched to a gene. Germline V gives CDR1 WSHSY, CDR2 SAAADI. CDR3 sequence (DNA): TGCGCCAGCAAGTTTACTGCGGGAGGCACAGATACGCAGTATTTT. This codes for CASKFTAGGTDTQYF.

This clonotype has a count of ten or more. The V gene is TRBV28, the J gene TRBJ2-3; 9 nucleotides agree with TRBD2. The CDR3 has 16 residues. Germline V gene lookup returns CDR1 MDHEN and CDR2 SYDVKM. Unmatched junction bases numbered 9, after V lost 8 bases and J lost 0 bases. CDR3 amino acids: CASSYPGLASTDTQYF. CDR3 DNA: TGTGCCAGCTCTTACCCCGGACTAGCGAGCACAGATACGCAGTATTTT.

This clonotype was seen more than once but under ten times. V usage is TRBV6-5 and J usage is TRBJ1-1; D ambiguous. CDR1 and CDR2 from the germline V gene are MNHEY and SVGAGI. Trimming cost V 2 bases and J 2 bases, with 6 bases left between them. The CDR3 runs 13 residues. In DNA, the CDR3 is TGTGCCAGCAGTTACCAGGAAAACACTGAAGCTTTCTTT. This sequence encodes CASSYQENTEAFF.

The table lists this clonotype with many counts. The rearrangement links TRBV20-1 to TRBJ2-1, with 8 bases matching TRBD2. Germline assignment: CDR1 DFQATT and CDR2 SNEGSKA (reference sequence). Trimming removed 1 base from V and 5 bases from J; junction bases left unmatched: 10. The CDR3 is 16 residues long. The CDR3 here is CSARAQLSGSHNEQFF. The CDR3 region has the DNA TGCAGTGCTAGAGCACAACTGAGCGGGAGTCACAATGAGCAGTTCTTC.

Of note for this clonotype: A junction boundary mismatches the germline segment, possibly from a read error. This sequence joins TRBV5-1 and TRBJ2-2; D perhaps matches TRBD2 (6 bases). Per the germline V gene, CDR1 is SGHRS and CDR2 is YFSETQ. This CDR3 comprises 15 residues. This CDR3 reads CASSLAPTNTGGLFF. CDR3 in DNA: TGCGCCAGCAGCTTAGCCCCAACGAACACCGGGGGGCTGTTTTTT.

The gene calls are TRBV24-1 and TRBJ2-1; 12 nucleotides agree with TRBD2. CDR3 length: 16 residues. J was trimmed by 9 bases and V by 1 base; bases with no gene match: 6. CDR1 is KGHDR, CDR2 SFDVKD, per germline. This chain's CDR3 is CATSDFSGLAGFEQFF. DNA for the CDR3: TGTGCCACCAGTGATTTCTCGGGACTAGCGGGTTTTGAGCAGTTCTTC.

This clonotype was counted at least ten times. The V call is TRBV12-3 or TRBV12-4, the J call TRBJ1-1; 7 nucleotides line up with TRBD1. The CDR3 contains 14 residues. The trim removed 7 bases at V and 2 bases at J, leaving 7 bases unmatched. This CDR3 is CASTKTGTNTEAFF. The CDR3 coding sequence is TGTGCCAGCACCAAGACAGGGACTAACACTGAAGCTTTCTTT.